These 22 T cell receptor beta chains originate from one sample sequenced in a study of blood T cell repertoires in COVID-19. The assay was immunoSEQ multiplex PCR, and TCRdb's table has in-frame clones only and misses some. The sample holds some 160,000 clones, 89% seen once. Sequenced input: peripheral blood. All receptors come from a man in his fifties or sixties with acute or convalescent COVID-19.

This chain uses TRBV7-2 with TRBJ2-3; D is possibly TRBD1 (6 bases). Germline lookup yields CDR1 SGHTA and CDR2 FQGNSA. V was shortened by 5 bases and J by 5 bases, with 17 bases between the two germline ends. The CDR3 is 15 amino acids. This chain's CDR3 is CASSTRRQVGDTQYF. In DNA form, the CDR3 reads TGTGCCAGCAGCACCCGAAGACAGGTTGGAGATACGCAGTATTTT. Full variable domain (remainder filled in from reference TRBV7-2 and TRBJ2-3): GAGVSQSPSNKVTEKGKDVELRCDPISGHTALYWYRQSLGQGLEFLIYFQGNSAPDKSGLPSDRFSAERTGGSVSTLTIQRTQQEDSAVYLCASSTRRQVGDTQYFGPGTRLTVL.

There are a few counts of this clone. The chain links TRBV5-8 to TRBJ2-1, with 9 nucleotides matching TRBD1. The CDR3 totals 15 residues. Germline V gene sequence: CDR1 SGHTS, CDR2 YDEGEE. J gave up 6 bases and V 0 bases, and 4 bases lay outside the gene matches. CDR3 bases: TGTGCCAGCAGCTTGGCGGGACAGGGTATCAATGAGCAGTTCTTC. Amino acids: CASSLAGQGINEQFF. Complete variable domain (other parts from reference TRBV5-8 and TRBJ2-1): EAGVTQSPTHLIKTRGQQATLRCSPISGHTSVYWYQQALGLGLQFLLWYDEGEERNRGNFPPRFSGRQFPNYSSELNVNALELEDSALYLCASSLAGQGINEQFFGPGTRLTVL.

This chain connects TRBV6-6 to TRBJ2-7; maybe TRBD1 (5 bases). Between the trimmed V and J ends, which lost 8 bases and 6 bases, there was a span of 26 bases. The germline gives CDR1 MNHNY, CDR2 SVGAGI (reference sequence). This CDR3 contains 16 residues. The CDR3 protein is CASAPPPANRLSEQYF. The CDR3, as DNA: TGTGCCAGCGCTCCGCCCCCAGCGAACAGGTTAAGCGAGCAGTACTTC.

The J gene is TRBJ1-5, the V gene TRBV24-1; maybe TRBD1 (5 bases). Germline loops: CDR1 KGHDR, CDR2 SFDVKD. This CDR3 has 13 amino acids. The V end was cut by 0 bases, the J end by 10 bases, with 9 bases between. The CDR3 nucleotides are TGTGCCACCAGTGATTTGCGGAGGGGACCCCAGCATTTT. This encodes CATSDLRRGPQHF.

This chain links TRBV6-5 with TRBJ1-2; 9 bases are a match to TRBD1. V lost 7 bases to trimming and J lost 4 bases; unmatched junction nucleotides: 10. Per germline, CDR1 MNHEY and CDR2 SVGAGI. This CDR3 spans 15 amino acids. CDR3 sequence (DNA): TGTGCCAGCAAAGGGACAGGGAAATACGGCTATGGCTACACCTTC. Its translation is CASKGTGKYGYGYTF.

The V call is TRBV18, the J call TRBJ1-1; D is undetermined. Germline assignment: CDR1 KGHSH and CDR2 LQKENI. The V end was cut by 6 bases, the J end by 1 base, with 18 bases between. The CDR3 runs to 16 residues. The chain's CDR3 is CASSPAILSANTEAFF. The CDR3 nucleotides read TGTGCCAGCTCTCCGGCAATACTATCGGCGAACACTGAAGCTTTCTTT.

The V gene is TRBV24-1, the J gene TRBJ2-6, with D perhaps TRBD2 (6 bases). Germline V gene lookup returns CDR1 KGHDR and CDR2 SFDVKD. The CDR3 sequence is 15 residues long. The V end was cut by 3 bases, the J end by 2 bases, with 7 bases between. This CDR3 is CATSDGGTGANVLTF. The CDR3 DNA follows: TGTGCCACCAGTGATGGGGGGACTGGGGCCAACGTCCTGACTTTC.

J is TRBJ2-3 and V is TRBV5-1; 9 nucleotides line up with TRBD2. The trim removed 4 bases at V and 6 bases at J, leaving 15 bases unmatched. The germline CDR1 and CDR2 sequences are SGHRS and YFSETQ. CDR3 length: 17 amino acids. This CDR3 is CASSRSGLAGARDTQYF. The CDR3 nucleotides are TGCGCCAGCAGCCGCAGCGGATTAGCGGGGGCCCGGGATACGCAGTATTTT.

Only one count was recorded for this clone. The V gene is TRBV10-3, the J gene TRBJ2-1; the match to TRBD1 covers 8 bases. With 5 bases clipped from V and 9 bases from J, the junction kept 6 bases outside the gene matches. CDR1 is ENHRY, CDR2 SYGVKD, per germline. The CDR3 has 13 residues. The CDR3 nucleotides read TGTGCCATCAGTCCACAGGGGGTGGGTGAGCAGTTCTTC. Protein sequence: CAISPQGVGEQFF.

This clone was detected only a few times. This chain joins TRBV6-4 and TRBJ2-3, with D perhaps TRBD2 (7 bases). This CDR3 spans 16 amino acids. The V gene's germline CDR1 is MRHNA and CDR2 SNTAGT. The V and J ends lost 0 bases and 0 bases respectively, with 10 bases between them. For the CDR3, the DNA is TGTGCCAGCAGTGACTCGGCGGGGGCCAGCACAGATACGCAGTATTTT. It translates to CASSDSAGASTDTQYF.

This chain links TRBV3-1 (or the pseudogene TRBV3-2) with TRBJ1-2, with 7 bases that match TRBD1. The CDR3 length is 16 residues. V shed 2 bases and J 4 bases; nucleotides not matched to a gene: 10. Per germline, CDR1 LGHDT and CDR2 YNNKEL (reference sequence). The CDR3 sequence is CASSQNNRGGAYGYTF. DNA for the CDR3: TGTGCCAGCAGCCAAAATAACAGGGGTGGCGCCTATGGCTACACCTTC.

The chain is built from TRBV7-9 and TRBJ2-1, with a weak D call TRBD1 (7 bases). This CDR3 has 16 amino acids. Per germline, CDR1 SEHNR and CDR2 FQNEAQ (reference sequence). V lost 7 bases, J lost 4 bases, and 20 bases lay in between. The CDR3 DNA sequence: TGTGCCAGCACTTACAGCGGCAGGGGGAGGTACAATGAGCAGTTCTTC. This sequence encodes CASTYSGRGRYNEQFF. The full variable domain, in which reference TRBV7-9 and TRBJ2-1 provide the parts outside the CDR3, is DTGVSQNPRHKITKRGQNVTFRCDPISEHNRLYWYRQTLGQGPEFLTYFQNEAQLEKSRLLSDRFSAERPKGSFSTLEIQRTEQGDSAMYLCASTYSGRGRYNEQFFGPGTRLTVL.

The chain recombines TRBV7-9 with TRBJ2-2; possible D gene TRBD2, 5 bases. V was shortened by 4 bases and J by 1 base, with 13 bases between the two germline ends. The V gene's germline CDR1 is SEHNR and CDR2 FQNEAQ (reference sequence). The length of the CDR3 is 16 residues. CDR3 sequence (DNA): TGTGCCAGCAGCTCGCCTCGGGATCTGAACACCGGGGAGCTGTTTTTT. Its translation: CASSSPRDLNTGELFF.

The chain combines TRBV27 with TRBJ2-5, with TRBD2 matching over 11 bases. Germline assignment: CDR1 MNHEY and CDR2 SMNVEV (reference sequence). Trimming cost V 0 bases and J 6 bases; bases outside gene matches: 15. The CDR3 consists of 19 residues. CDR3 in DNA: TGTGCCAGCAGTTTATCGTCACCGATTCTAGCGGGGGGCGTCAAGACCCAGTACTTC. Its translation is CASSLSSPILAGGVKTQYF.

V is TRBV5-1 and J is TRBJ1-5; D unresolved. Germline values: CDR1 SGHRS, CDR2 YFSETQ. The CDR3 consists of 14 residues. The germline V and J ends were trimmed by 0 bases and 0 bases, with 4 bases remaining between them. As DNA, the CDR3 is TGCGCCAGCAGCTTGGACAGTAGCAATCAGCCCCAGCATTTT. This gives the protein CASSLDSSNQPQHF.

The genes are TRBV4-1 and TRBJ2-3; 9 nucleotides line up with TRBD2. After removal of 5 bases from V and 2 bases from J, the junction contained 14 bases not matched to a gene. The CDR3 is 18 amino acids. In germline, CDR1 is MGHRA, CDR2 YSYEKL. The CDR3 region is CASSYRDGVAGDTDTQYF. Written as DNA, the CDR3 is TGCGCCAGCAGCTACCGGGATGGGGTAGCGGGGGACACAGATACGCAGTATTTT.

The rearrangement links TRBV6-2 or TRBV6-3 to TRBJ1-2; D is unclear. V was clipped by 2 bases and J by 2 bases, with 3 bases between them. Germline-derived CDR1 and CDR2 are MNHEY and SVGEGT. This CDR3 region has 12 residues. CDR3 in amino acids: CASSYQNYGYTF. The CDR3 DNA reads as TGTGCCAGCAGTTACCAGAACTATGGCTACACCTTC.

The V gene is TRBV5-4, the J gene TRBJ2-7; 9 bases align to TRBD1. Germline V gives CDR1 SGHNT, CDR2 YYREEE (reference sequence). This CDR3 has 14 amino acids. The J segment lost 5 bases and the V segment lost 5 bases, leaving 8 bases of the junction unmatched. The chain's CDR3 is CASSHPGQGHEQYF. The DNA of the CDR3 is TGTGCCAGCAGTCACCCGGGACAGGGCCACGAGCAGTACTTC.

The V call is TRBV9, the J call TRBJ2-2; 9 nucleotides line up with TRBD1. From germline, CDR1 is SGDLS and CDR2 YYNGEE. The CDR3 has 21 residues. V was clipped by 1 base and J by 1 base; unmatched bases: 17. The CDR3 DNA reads TGTGCCAGCAGCGTAAAGAGGACACCGGGACAGGGAGGCGAGAACACCGGGGAGCTGTTTTTT. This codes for CASSVKRTPGQGGENTGELFF.

The CDR3 DNA reads as TGTGCCACCTTGGGCAGTAGCGAGCAGTACTTC. Protein product: CATLGSSEQYF. The chain carries TRBV9 and TRBJ2-7, with D unclear. Trimming removed 9 bases at V and 6 bases at J, with 13 bases between. CDR1 SGDLS and CDR2 YYNGEE come from the germline V gene. This CDR3 spans 11 amino acids.

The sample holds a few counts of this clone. The DNA of the CDR3 is TGTGCCAGCAGCCAATCGACAGAGAGTGAAGCTTTCTTT. It encodes CASSQSTESEAFF. The chain is built from TRBV4-2 and TRBJ1-1; the D gene is possibly TRBD1 (5 bases). Germline values: CDR1 LGHNA, CDR2 YNFKEQ. There are 13 residues in the CDR3. Deletions cut 2 bases from V and 7 bases from J, with 11 bases between.

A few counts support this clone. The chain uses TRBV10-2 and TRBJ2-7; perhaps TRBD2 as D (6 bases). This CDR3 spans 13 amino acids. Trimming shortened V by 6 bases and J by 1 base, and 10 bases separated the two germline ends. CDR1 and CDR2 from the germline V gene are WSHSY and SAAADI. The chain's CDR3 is CASREGTSYEQYF. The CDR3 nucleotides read TGCGCCAGCAGGGAGGGGACTTCCTACGAGCAGTACTTC.